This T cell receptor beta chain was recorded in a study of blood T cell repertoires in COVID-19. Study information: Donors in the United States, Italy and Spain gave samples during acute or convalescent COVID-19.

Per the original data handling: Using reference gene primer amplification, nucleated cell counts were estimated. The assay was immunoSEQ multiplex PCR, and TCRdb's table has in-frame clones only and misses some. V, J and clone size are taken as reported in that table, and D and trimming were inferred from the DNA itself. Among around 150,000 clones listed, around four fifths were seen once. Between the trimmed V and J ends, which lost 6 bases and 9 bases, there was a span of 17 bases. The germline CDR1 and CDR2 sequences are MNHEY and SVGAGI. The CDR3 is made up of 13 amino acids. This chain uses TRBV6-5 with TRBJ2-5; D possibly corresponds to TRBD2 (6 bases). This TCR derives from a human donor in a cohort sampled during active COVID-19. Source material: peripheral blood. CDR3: CASSKLPRGAQYF. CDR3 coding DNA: TGTGCCAGCAGCAAACTCCCCCGCGGGGCCCAGTACTTC.